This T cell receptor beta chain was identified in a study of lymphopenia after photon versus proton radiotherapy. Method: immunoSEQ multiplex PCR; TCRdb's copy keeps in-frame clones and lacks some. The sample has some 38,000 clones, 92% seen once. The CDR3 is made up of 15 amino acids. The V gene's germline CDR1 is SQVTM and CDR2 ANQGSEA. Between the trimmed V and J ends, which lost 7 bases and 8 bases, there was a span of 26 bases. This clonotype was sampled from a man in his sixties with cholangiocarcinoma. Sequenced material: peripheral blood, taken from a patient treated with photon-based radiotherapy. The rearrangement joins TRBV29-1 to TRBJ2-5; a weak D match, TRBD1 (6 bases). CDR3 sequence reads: CSALILLQGLYTQYF. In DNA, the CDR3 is TGCAGCGCGCTAATACTCCTTCAGGGGCTCTACACCCAGTACTTC.